The 18 T cell receptor beta chains below come from one sample, sequenced in a study of CD8+ T cells in alopecia areata. The treatment here: oral pan-JAK inhibitor, 5-10 mg twice daily. Sequencing templates came from extracted RNA that was reverse transcribed into cDNA. The method was immunoSEQ multiplex PCR; TCRdb's version includes in-frame clones alone and lacks a portion of them. The repertoire consists of some 200,000 clones, with 50% to 70% occurring once and the leading ten covering 1.6%. The input for sequencing was CD4+ T cells sorted from blood, taken at week 4, from a patient treated with tofacitinib. Receptors originate from a human donor with alopecia areata.

V gene TRBV2 combines with J gene TRBJ1-1; the match to TRBD1 covers 7 bases. Germline-derived CDR1 and CDR2 are SNHLY and FYNNEI. The CDR3 is 15 residues long. V dropped 5 bases and J dropped 1; count of bases not matched to a gene: 7. CDR3 in amino acids: CASSIDRVENTEAFF. The DNA for the CDR3 is TGTGCCAGCAGTATAGACAGGGTTGAGAACACTGAAGCTTTCTTT.

This chain uses TRBV5-1 with TRBJ1-6; D is unresolved. V lost 0 bases and J 6 bases, leaving 13 bases between the germline ends. Germline V lookup: CDR1 SGHRS, CDR2 YFSETQ. The CDR3 consists of 16 residues. For the CDR3, the DNA is TGCGCCAGCAGCTTGGCCGGATTCAGGTCTAATTCACCCCTCCACTTT. It yields the protein CASSLAGFRSNSPLHF.

This sequence joins TRBV25-1 and TRBJ1-6; no reliable D call. V lost 8 bases and J lost 14, with 16 bases in between. Germline V lookup: CDR1 MGHDK, CDR2 SYGVNS. This CDR3 contains 12 residues. The CDR3 region is CASSEGSFSLHF. The CDR3 bases are TGTGCCAGCTCCGAGGGCAGTTTCTCCCTCCACTTT.

The chain joins TRBV30 to TRBJ1-2; the D is unclear. Germline CDR1 reads GTSNPN; CDR2 reads SVGIG (reference sequence). With 0 bases removed from V and 0 bases from J, the gap between germline ends came to 11 bases. This CDR3 has 15 amino acids. The CDR3: CAWSVQPGSNYGYTF. The CDR3 DNA follows: TGTGCCTGGAGTGTACAGCCTGGGTCTAACTATGGCTACACCTTC.

This clone was observed once. The chain couples TRBV5-1 to TRBJ2-7, with D unclear. The V and J ends lost 3 bases and 4 bases respectively, with 11 bases between them. The germline V gene encodes CDR1 SGHRS and CDR2 YFSETQ. The CDR3 length is 13 residues. For the CDR3, the DNA is TGCGCCAGCAGCTCGGATTTGGCGTACGAGCAGTACTTC. It is translated as CASSSDLAYEQYF.

V is TRBV27 and J is TRBJ1-4, with 8 positions matching TRBD1. V was clipped by 5 bases and J by 7 bases; unmatched bases: 6. The CDR3 is 14 amino acids. Per the germline V gene, CDR1 is MNHEY and CDR2 is SMNVEV (reference sequence). For the CDR3, the DNA is TGTGCCAGCAGTCCCCAGGGGGCCGGTGAAAAACTGTTTTTT. Encoded protein: CASSPQGAGEKLFF.

The V and J genes are TRBV29-1 and TRBJ2-3; TRBD1 matches 9 bases. The CDR3 covers 14 residues. V shed 1 base, J shed 4 bases, and the junction held 3 bases outside the gene matches. CDR1 SQVTM and CDR2 ANQGSEA come from the germline V gene. CDR3 protein: CSVEGTGEADTQYF. CDR3 bases: TGCAGCGTTGAAGGGACAGGGGAGGCAGATACGCAGTATTTT.

The rearrangement uses TRBV6-6 and TRBJ2-3, with D perhaps TRBD1 or TRBD2 (5 bases each). CDR1 is MNHNY and CDR2 is SVGAGI in the germline V gene (reference sequence). V lost 2 bases and J 2 bases, leaving 11 bases between the germline ends. This CDR3 spans 15 amino acids. The CDR3 reads CASSYRDGTTDTQYF. In DNA form, the CDR3 reads TGTGCCAGCAGTTACCGGGACGGCACCACAGATACGCAGTATTTT.

The chain employs TRBV7-2 and TRBJ2-3; 7 bases line up with TRBD1. Germline V lookup: CDR1 SGHTA, CDR2 FQGNSA. J was trimmed by 3 bases and V by 7 bases; bases with no gene match: 10. The CDR3 runs to 15 residues. CDR3: CASTQRQGDTDTQYF. The DNA for the CDR3 is TGTGCCAGCACGCAAAGACAGGGAGATACAGATACGCAGTATTTT.

The DNA of the CDR3 is TGTGCCAGCAGCGCTGACAGGGGGCAGGGTCAGCCCCAGCATTTT. Amino acids: CASSADRGQGQPQHF. The chain couples TRBV2 to TRBJ1-5, with 10 nucleotides matching TRBD1. This CDR3 has 15 amino acids. Germline V CDR1 and CDR2: SNHLY, FYNNEI. V shed 6 bases, J shed 6 bases, and the junction held 8 bases outside the gene matches. The whole variable domain, filled in from reference TRBV2 and TRBJ1-5, reads EPEVTQTPSHQVTQMGQEVILRCVPISNHLYFYWYRQILGQKVEFLVSFYNNEISEKSEIFDDQFSVERPDGSNFTLKIRSTKLEDSAMYFCASSADRGQGQPQHFGDGTRLSIL.

The chain links TRBV30 to TRBJ1-1; no clear D. The CDR3 totals 12 residues. V lost 0 bases to trimming and J lost 6 bases, with 8 bases between them. Germline V CDR1 and CDR2: GTSNPN, SVGIG (reference sequence). In DNA, the CDR3 is TGTGCCTGGAGTGTAATGAGGGCTGAAGCTTTCTTT. Translating it yields CAWSVMRAEAFF.

The V and J genes are TRBV30 and TRBJ2-3; the D is unclear. Deletions cut 2 bases from V and 4 bases from J, with 10 bases between. Germline V gene data show CDR1 as GTSNPN and CDR2 as SVGIG (reference sequence). This CDR3 comprises 13 residues. CDR3 protein: CAWSPTPSDTQYF. In DNA, the CDR3 is TGTGCCTGGAGTCCGACCCCGTCAGATACGCAGTATTTT.

CDR3 sequence (DNA): TGTGCCAGCAGTGAAGAGGTCAGGGCGAATGAAAAACTGTTTTTT. It is translated as CASSEEVRANEKLFF. The rearrangement uses TRBV2 and TRBJ1-4, with a possible D match to TRBD1 (5 bases). CDR3 length: 15 residues. Germline CDR1 and CDR2: SNHLY and FYNNEI. The V end lost 1 base, the J end lost 5 bases, and 11 bases lay between the germline ends.

This clone was counted a few times. The chain carries TRBV21-1 and TRBJ1-2; the DNA was not used to check the table's D call, TRBD1. TRBV21-1 constitutes a pseudogene. The CDR3 spans 13 residues. CDR3 amino acids: CASRVQGGYGYTF. The CDR3 DNA reads as TGTGCCAGCAGGGTACAGGGGGGTTATGGCTACACCTTC.

Worth noting for this clone: The same CDR3 arises from other DNA sequences in this sample as well. The chain employs TRBV29-1 and TRBJ2-5; 8 bases agree with TRBD1. This CDR3 region has 12 residues. From germline, CDR1 is SQVTM and CDR2 ANQGSEA. J lost 2 bases, V lost 7 bases, and 3 bases had no gene match. The CDR3 bases are TGCAGCGGTCGACAGGGGCAAGAGACCCAGTACTTC. Protein product: CSGRQGQETQYF.

The J gene is TRBJ1-6, the V gene TRBV6-5; no firm D call. V was trimmed by 5 bases and J by 11 bases, leaving 10 bases between them. The length of the CDR3 is 12 residues. CDR1 and CDR2 from the germline V gene are MNHEY and SVGAGI. The CDR3 loop is CASSQDAPPLHF. CDR3 coding DNA: TGTGCCAGCAGTCAAGATGCGCCACCCCTCCACTTT.

CDR3 nucleotide sequence: TGTGCCAGCAGCTTAGGGATGCGGGGAAACACAGATACGCAGTATTTT. It encodes CASSLGMRGNTDTQYF. V and J are TRBV11-2 and TRBJ2-3; TRBD2 might be the D (6 bases). Deletions cut 1 base from V and 2 bases from J, with 13 bases between. Germline CDR1 SGHAT, CDR2 FQNNGV. CDR3 length: 16 amino acids.

The count of this clone is one. V and J are TRBV29-1 and TRBJ1-1; the D gene is possibly TRBD1 (6 bases). The CDR3 contains 12 residues. Germline V gives CDR1 SQVTM, CDR2 ANQGSEA. V lost 5 bases and J 4 bases, leaving 11 bases between the germline ends. CDR3 residues: CSVFQGFTEAFF. In DNA, the CDR3 is TGCAGCGTTTTTCAGGGGTTCACTGAAGCTTTCTTT. Complete variable domain (other parts from reference TRBV29-1 and TRBJ1-1): SAVISQKPSRDICQRGTSLTIQCQVDSQVTMMFWYRQQPGQSLTLIATANQGSEATYESGFVIDKFPISRPNLTFSTLTVSNMSPEDSSIYLCSVFQGFTEAFFGQGTRLTVV.